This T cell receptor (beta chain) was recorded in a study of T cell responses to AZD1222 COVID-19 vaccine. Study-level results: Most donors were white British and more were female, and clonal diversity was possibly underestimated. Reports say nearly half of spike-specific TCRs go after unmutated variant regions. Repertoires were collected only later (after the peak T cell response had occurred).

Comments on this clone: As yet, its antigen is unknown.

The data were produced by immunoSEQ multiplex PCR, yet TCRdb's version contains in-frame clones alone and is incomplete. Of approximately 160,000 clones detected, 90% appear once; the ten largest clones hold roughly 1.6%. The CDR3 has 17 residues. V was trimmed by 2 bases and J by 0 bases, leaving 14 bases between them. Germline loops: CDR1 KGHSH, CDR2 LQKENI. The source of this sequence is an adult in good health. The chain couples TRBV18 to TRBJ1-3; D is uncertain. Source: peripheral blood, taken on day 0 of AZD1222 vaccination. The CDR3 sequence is CASSPSTPISSGNTIYF. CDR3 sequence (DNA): TGTGCCAGCTCACCAAGTACGCCGATATCCTCTGGAAACACCATATATTTT.